These T cell receptor beta chains were read from a single sample in a study of blood T cell repertoires in COVID-19. Libraries were prepared by immunoSEQ multiplex PCR; TCRdb keeps only in-frame clonotypes and omits some of them. The table records some 490,000 clones, approximately 85% of them present only once. Sequencing was done on a sample of peripheral blood. The receptors derive from a human donor in a cohort sampled during active COVID-19. CDR3s include the opening cysteine and the closing phenylalanine or tryptophan. Each record gives: CDR3 DNA, CDR3 protein, V gene, D gene, clone size, J gene. D genes are given only for firm matches. Where a row states a size, it is once, few, many or the class of an expanded clone; other rows omit it.

CDR3nt: TGCGCCAGCAGCTTGGCCTTTGGGGCTAGCGGGAGTTTGAATACGCAGTATTTT; CDR3aa: CASSLAFGASGSLNTQYF; v_gene: TRBV5-1; d_gene: TRBD2; abundance: few; j_gene: TRBJ2-3
CDR3nt: TGTGCCAGCAGCTTAAAACAGGCCAATCAGCCCCAGCATTTT; CDR3aa: CASSLKQANQPQHF; v_gene: TRBV7-2; d_gene: NA; abundance: NA; j_gene: TRBJ1-5
CDR3nt: TGTGCCAGGAGGTGGTACGAGCAGTACTTC; CDR3aa: CARRWYEQYF; v_gene: TRBV9; d_gene: NA; abundance: NA; j_gene: TRBJ2-7
CDR3nt: TGTGCCAGCAGCATCCAGGCCGCGAACACCGGGGAGCTGTTTTTT; CDR3aa: CASSIQAANTGELFF; v_gene: TRBV7-3; d_gene: NA; abundance: many; j_gene: TRBJ2-2
CDR3nt: TGTGCCAGCAGCTTGGCCCAGACAATCTATGGCTACACCTTC; CDR3aa: CASSLAQTIYGYTF; v_gene: TRBV5-4; d_gene: NA; abundance: few; j_gene: TRBJ1-2
CDR3nt: TGTGCCAGCAGCGTAGGCCCGGACAGAGAATTC; CDR3aa: CASSVGPDREF; v_gene: TRBV9; d_gene: NA; abundance: NA; j_gene: TRBJ1-2
CDR3nt: TGTGCCAGCGCCGGGGGGGTACGTACTGAAGCTTTCTTT; CDR3aa: CASAGGVRTEAFF; v_gene: TRBV18; d_gene: NA; abundance: NA; j_gene: TRBJ1-1
CDR3nt: TGTGCTAGTGGGGAGTACGAGCAGTACTTC; CDR3aa: CASGEYEQYF; v_gene: TRBV12-5; d_gene: NA; abundance: NA; j_gene: TRBJ2-7
CDR3nt: TGTGCCAGTAGGTTTGGGGGGGCAGCGTCGAACACTGAAGCTTTCTTT; CDR3aa: CASRFGGAASNTEAFF; v_gene: TRBV19; d_gene: NA; abundance: NA; j_gene: TRBJ1-1
CDR3nt: TGTGCCAGCAGCTTAATGGACAGGGTAGCGGAGACCCAGTACTTC; CDR3aa: CASSLMDRVAETQYF; v_gene: TRBV11-2; d_gene: TRBD1; abundance: NA; j_gene: TRBJ2-5
CDR3nt: TGTGCCAGCAGCTTAAATCTCCTGAACACTGAAGCTTTCTTT; CDR3aa: CASSLNLLNTEAFF; v_gene: TRBV7-8; d_gene: NA; abundance: NA; j_gene: TRBJ1-1
CDR3nt: TGTGCCAGCAGCCCTGCGCTAGCGGGAAACAATGAGCAGTTCTTC; CDR3aa: CASSPALAGNNEQFF; v_gene: TRBV7-3; d_gene: TRBD2; abundance: NA; j_gene: TRBJ2-1
CDR3nt: TGTGCCAGCAGTTACTCGACCGGGGGACAGGAGGGCTACACCTTC; CDR3aa: CASSYSTGGQEGYTF; v_gene: TRBV6-6; d_gene: TRBD1; abundance: NA; j_gene: TRBJ1-2
CDR3nt: TGTGCCAGCAGCGGACCCGGACAGGGGGTAACTGAAGCTTTCTTT; CDR3aa: CASSGPGQGVTEAFF; v_gene: TRBV2; d_gene: TRBD1; abundance: NA; j_gene: TRBJ1-1
CDR3nt: TGCGCCAGCAGCCAAGAGGCAGGGACTGAAGCTTTCTTT; CDR3aa: CASSQEAGTEAFF; v_gene: TRBV4-1; d_gene: NA; abundance: NA; j_gene: TRBJ1-1
CDR3nt: TGTGCCAGTGGACAGGTTTCGCGGGAGCTGTTTTTT; CDR3aa: CASGQVSRELFF; v_gene: TRBV19; d_gene: TRBD1; abundance: NA; j_gene: TRBJ2-2
CDR3nt: TGTGCCAGCAGGCTAGCGGGAGACCCCCGGACCGGGGAGCTGTTTTTT; CDR3aa: CASRLAGDPRTGELFF; v_gene: TRBV3-1/TRBV3-2; d_gene: TRBD2; abundance: NA; j_gene: TRBJ2-2
CDR3nt: TGTGCCTGGAGTGTACAGGAAAGAGTAAGTCCGTTCTTC; CDR3aa: CAWSVQERVSPFF; v_gene: TRBV30; d_gene: NA; abundance: NA; j_gene: TRBJ2-1
CDR3nt: TGTGCCAGTAGCGCACAGGTTTTTTATGGCTACACCTTC; CDR3aa: CASSAQVFYGYTF; v_gene: TRBV19; d_gene: NA; abundance: NA; j_gene: TRBJ1-2
CDR3nt: TGTGCCAGCAGTTCGAGGACTAGCTTCCTCGAGCAGTACTTC; CDR3aa: CASSSRTSFLEQYF; v_gene: TRBV5-4; d_gene: TRBD2; abundance: NA; j_gene: TRBJ2-7
CDR3nt: TGTGCCAGCAGTTCCGCCGGGACAGGGACCGATGGCTACACCTTC; CDR3aa: CASSSAGTGTDGYTF; v_gene: TRBV28; d_gene: TRBD1; abundance: NA; j_gene: TRBJ1-2
CDR3nt: TGTGCCAGTGGACAGGGTTACGAGCAGTACTTC; CDR3aa: CASGQGYEQYF; v_gene: TRBV19; d_gene: TRBD1; abundance: once; j_gene: TRBJ2-7
CDR3nt: TGTGCCACCAGCAGGCCGGGTCAGAATACCATATATTTT; CDR3aa: CATSRPGQNTIYF; v_gene: TRBV15; d_gene: NA; abundance: NA; j_gene: TRBJ1-3
CDR3nt: TGTGCCAGCAGATCAGGGGTGACCGGCAATCAGCCCCAGCATTTT; CDR3aa: CASRSGVTGNQPQHF; v_gene: TRBV6-5; d_gene: NA; abundance: NA; j_gene: TRBJ1-5
CDR3nt: TGTGCCAGCAGCCAAGGTTGGACAGGATCCTACGAGCAGTACTTC; CDR3aa: CASSQGWTGSYEQYF; v_gene: TRBV3-1/TRBV3-2; d_gene: TRBD1; abundance: NA; j_gene: TRBJ2-7
CDR3nt: TGTGCCAGCAGCCGTACCGGGACAGGGACGGACACTGAAGCTTTCTTT; CDR3aa: CASSRTGTGTDTEAFF; v_gene: TRBV3-1/TRBV3-2; d_gene: TRBD1; abundance: NA; j_gene: TRBJ1-1
CDR3nt: TGTGCCAGCAGCTTAAATAGCGGGAGTGGCTACGAGCAGTACTTC; CDR3aa: CASSLNSGSGYEQYF; v_gene: TRBV11-3; d_gene: TRBD2; abundance: NA; j_gene: TRBJ2-7
CDR3nt: TGTGCCAGCAGCTTAGGAGGTGAAGCTTTCTTT; CDR3aa: CASSLGGEAFF; v_gene: TRBV7-9; d_gene: NA; abundance: NA; j_gene: TRBJ1-1
CDR3nt: TGTGCCTGGAGGGAGGAGGTTAGCACAGATACGCAGTATTTT; CDR3aa: CAWREEVSTDTQYF; v_gene: TRBV30; d_gene: NA; abundance: NA; j_gene: TRBJ2-3
CDR3nt: TGTGCCAGCGGTCCCTCAGGGGGCGAAGGAGATACGCAGTATTTT; CDR3aa: CASGPSGGEGDTQYF; v_gene: TRBV28; d_gene: TRBD1; abundance: few; j_gene: TRBJ2-3
CDR3nt: TGTGCCAGCGGGACAGGGATCGTGGGCAATCAGCCCCAGCATTTT; CDR3aa: CASGTGIVGNQPQHF; v_gene: TRBV6-6; d_gene: TRBD1; abundance: few; j_gene: TRBJ1-5
CDR3nt: TGTGCCTCAGACAGGGGAGGGAATACTGAAGCTTTCTTT; CDR3aa: CASDRGGNTEAFF; v_gene: TRBV28; d_gene: TRBD1; abundance: NA; j_gene: TRBJ1-1
CDR3nt: TGTGCCAGCAGCCAAGAGAGGCTCCTGGACAGATTTAACTATGGCTACACCTTC; CDR3aa: CASSQERLLDRFNYGYTF; v_gene: TRBV3-1/TRBV3-2; d_gene: NA; abundance: NA; j_gene: TRBJ1-2
CDR3nt: TGCGCCAGCAGTCCCCCAGCGAGCAACTATGGCTACACCTTC; CDR3aa: CASSPPASNYGYTF; v_gene: TRBV5-1; d_gene: NA; abundance: NA; j_gene: TRBJ1-2
CDR3nt: TGTGCCAGCAGCTTAGCGTTGGGACTAGCGGGAGGGAACTCCTACAATGAGCAGTTCTTC; CDR3aa: CASSLALGLAGGNSYNEQFF; v_gene: TRBV7-8; d_gene: TRBD2; abundance: NA; j_gene: TRBJ2-1
CDR3nt: TGTGCCAGCAGCTCGGGACTAGCGGGAGGGGGGAGCCAAGAGACCCAGTACTTC; CDR3aa: CASSSGLAGGGSQETQYF; v_gene: TRBV5-4; d_gene: TRBD2; abundance: NA; j_gene: TRBJ2-5
CDR3nt: TGTGCCAGCAGCGTCTCACAGGGAACCCTTTTCTCTGGGGCCAACGTCCTGACTTTC; CDR3aa: CASSVSQGTLFSGANVLTF; v_gene: TRBV9; d_gene: NA; abundance: NA; j_gene: TRBJ2-6
CDR3nt: TGTGCCTGGAGTGTACGCCCAGGGGGCACCTACGAGCAGTACTTC; CDR3aa: CAWSVRPGGTYEQYF; v_gene: TRBV30; d_gene: TRBD1; abundance: few; j_gene: TRBJ2-7
CDR3nt: TGTGCCAGCAGCCCATCACAGGGTCGGGAGACCCAGTACTTC; CDR3aa: CASSPSQGRETQYF; v_gene: TRBV9; d_gene: NA; abundance: NA; j_gene: TRBJ2-5
CDR3nt: TGTGCCAGCAGTTTATTAGCGACCAGTCAATTGAGCCATGAGCAGTTCTTC; CDR3aa: CASSLLATSQLSHEQFF; v_gene: TRBV28; d_gene: NA; abundance: NA; j_gene: TRBJ2-1
CDR3nt: TGTGCCAGCAGTTCGAGAGAAGCCTACACCTTC; CDR3aa: CASSSREAYTF; v_gene: TRBV12-3/TRBV12-4; d_gene: NA; abundance: NA; j_gene: TRBJ1-2
CDR3nt: TGTGCCTGGACGTACAGGGGGGTAGACTATGGCTACACCTTC; CDR3aa: CAWTYRGVDYGYTF; v_gene: TRBV30; d_gene: TRBD1; abundance: once; j_gene: TRBJ1-2
CDR3nt: TGTGCCAGCAGCCCCACGGGGAACACTGAAGCTTTCTTT; CDR3aa: CASSPTGNTEAFF; v_gene: TRBV7-3; d_gene: NA; abundance: once; j_gene: TRBJ1-1
CDR3nt: TGTGCCAGCTCACCAAACAGGGTCAATGAGCAGTTCTTC; CDR3aa: CASSPNRVNEQFF; v_gene: TRBV18; d_gene: NA; abundance: NA; j_gene: TRBJ2-1
CDR3nt: TGTGCCAGTAGTCGCTCCGACTCGGCTTTCTTT; CDR3aa: CASSRSDSAFF; v_gene: TRBV19; d_gene: NA; abundance: NA; j_gene: TRBJ1-1
CDR3nt: TGTGCCAGCAACAGGGGATTTTTCGGAGAGCAGTACTTC; CDR3aa: CASNRGFFGEQYF; v_gene: TRBV3-1/TRBV3-2; d_gene: TRBD1; abundance: NA; j_gene: TRBJ2-7
CDR3nt: TGTGCCAGCAGTTTAAGTGGCCCCCCCACCCCTGGGGAGCTGTTTTTT; CDR3aa: CASSLSGPPTPGELFF; v_gene: TRBV28; d_gene: NA; abundance: once; j_gene: TRBJ2-2
CDR3nt: TGTGCCAGCAGCGCGGGACAGGGAACTGAAGCTTTCTTT; CDR3aa: CASSAGQGTEAFF; v_gene: TRBV25-1; d_gene: TRBD1; abundance: NA; j_gene: TRBJ1-1
CDR3nt: TGTGCCAGCAGCCAGCGGGAAGTCACAGATACGCAGTATTTT; CDR3aa: CASSQREVTDTQYF; v_gene: TRBV7-9; d_gene: TRBD2; abundance: NA; j_gene: TRBJ2-3
CDR3nt: TGTGCCAGCAGCCAAATGCAGGGTTCCACTGAAGCTTTCTTT; CDR3aa: CASSQMQGSTEAFF; v_gene: TRBV7-2; d_gene: NA; abundance: NA; j_gene: TRBJ1-1
CDR3nt: TGTGCCAGCATGGCAGATGAAAAACTGTTTTTT; CDR3aa: CASMADEKLFF; v_gene: TRBV2; d_gene: NA; abundance: NA; j_gene: TRBJ1-4
CDR3nt: TGTGCCACCAGTGATCGACAGGGACTAGGCGAAAAACTGTTTTTT; CDR3aa: CATSDRQGLGEKLFF; v_gene: TRBV24-1; d_gene: TRBD1; abundance: NA; j_gene: TRBJ1-4